The clone carrying this T cell receptor (beta chain) was observed at least ten times. This sample stems from a study of neurological immune-mediated disorders. The CDR3 runs to 14 residues. Per the germline V gene, CDR1 is SGHDN and CDR2 is FVKESK. With 4 bases removed from V and 3 bases from J, the gap between germline ends came to 11 bases. MiXCR, run by TCRdb on the 5' RACE reads, gives a single entry per CDR3 protein. This sample has tens of thousands of distinct CDR3 sequences, with over 9% found just once. This chain uses TRBV14 with TRBJ2-3, with TRBD1 as a possible D gene (6 bases). Sequencing was carried out using PBMCs. This clonotype was obtained from a man aged 40-49 years in good health. For the CDR3, the DNA is TGTGCCAGCAGCCGAGACAGGTTAACAGATACGCAGTATTTT. This gives the protein CASSRDRLTDTQYF. Based on the CDR3 plus reference TRBV14 and TRBJ2-3, the full variable domain is EAGVTQFPSHSVIEKGQTVTLRCDPISGHDNLYWYRRVMGKEIKFLLHFVKESKQDESGMPNNRFLAERTGGTYSTLKVQPAELEDSGVYFCASSRDRLTDTQYFGPGTRLTVL.